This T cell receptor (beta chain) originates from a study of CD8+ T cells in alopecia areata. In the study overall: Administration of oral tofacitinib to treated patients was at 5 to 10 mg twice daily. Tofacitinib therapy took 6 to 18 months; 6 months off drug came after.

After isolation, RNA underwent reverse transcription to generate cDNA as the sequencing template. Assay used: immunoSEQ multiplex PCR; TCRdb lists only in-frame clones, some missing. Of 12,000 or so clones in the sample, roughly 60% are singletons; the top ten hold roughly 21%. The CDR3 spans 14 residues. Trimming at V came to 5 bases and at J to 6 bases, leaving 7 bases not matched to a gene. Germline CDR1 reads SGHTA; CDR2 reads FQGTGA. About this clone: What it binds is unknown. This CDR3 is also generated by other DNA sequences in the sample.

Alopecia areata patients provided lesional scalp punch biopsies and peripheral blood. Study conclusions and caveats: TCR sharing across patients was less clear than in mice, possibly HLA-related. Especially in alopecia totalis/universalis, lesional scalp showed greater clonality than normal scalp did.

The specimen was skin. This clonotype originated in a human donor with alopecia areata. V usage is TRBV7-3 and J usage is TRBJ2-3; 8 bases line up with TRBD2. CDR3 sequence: CASSRQGGRDTQYF. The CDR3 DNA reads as TGTGCCAGCAGCCGTCAAGGCGGGAGGGATACGCAGTATTTT.